This T cell receptor (beta chain) is from a study of T cell responses to AZD1222 COVID-19 vaccine (dated by TCRdb to the early 2020s). Concerning the study at large: A total of just over 230 trial participants underwent TCR sequencing, of whom around 200 received two doses of AZD1222 and some 26 received two doses of the MenACWY control vaccine. Trial participants were enrolled by age into subgroups of 18-55, 56-69 and 70-plus years, and about 150, 27 and 61 TCR-sequenced participants, respectively, were included in these subgroups.

Remarks on this clone: This clone's antigen is unknown. Base quality data are lacking; no much larger clone is found one base away.

On the study overall, not on this receptor specifically: Conclusions about previously exposed vaccinees are limited, since just five or six AZD1222 recipients were seropositive for SARS-CoV-2 at baseline. Participants were mostly white British and included more females than males, and it was suggested by the authors that clonal diversity may have been underestimated. Because no day 14 peak-response samples were available, repertoires were characterized only after the peak T cell response. In the small 56-69-year group, the increase in depth fell short of significance, most likely because of low power. After two AZD1222 doses, both the breadth and the depth of spike-specific TCRs were significantly higher than at day 0 and than in MenACWY recipients. Nearly half of unique spike-specific TCRs reportedly recognized epitopes outside regions mutated in the B.1.351 and B.1.1.7 variants. CD4 TCRs associated with the vaccine covered the entire spike protein, and the dominant responses were in regions 160-218 and 743-854.

Sample time point, as interpreted from the label and publication: about 28 days (+/-7) after the second vaccine dose. The treatment or condition label here, explained by the study, means: meningococcal conjugate vaccine given as trial control. Vaccinee samples were obtained from the UK trials COV001 and COV002, which included a single-blind randomized controlled phase 2/3 trial of AZD1222 (ChAdOx1 nCoV-19) in healthy adults. Trial participant PBMC samples were collected at day 0 and day 28 after the second dose for TCRbeta chain sequencing. The CDR3 regions of human TCRbeta chains were subjected to immunosequencing. Per the authors' processing: Repertoire TCRs were matched against a reference library of SARS-CoV-2-specific TCRs generated with the MIRA antigen-specificity platform. Breadth was defined as the fraction of unique TCRs that were SARS-CoV-2-associated. Depth was defined as the fraction of total T cells that were SARS-CoV-2-associated. Each spike-specific TCR was assigned to its reactive spike region and to a CD4 or CD8 class using the MIRA data. Log10-transformed breadth and depth values were compared by one-way ANOVA with Sidak's multiple comparisons tests. The table was pulled from immuneACCESS by TCRdb, which kept in-frame rearrangements only. Such tables lose some clones; where checked, under half of the loss comes from unresolved V genes, and the rest has no known cause. The DNA was the basis for D and trimming; V, J and clone size are from that table. The sample data list about 150,000 clones, and roughly 86% of these were observed just once. Jointly, the top ten make up roughly 5.4% of the sample.

V is cut by 4 bases and J by 6 bases, and the space between the germline ends is 13 bases. CDR1 and CDR2, looked up from the germline V gene, are SNHLY and FYNNEI. From the cysteine up to the phenylalanine, the CDR3 has a length of 15 residues. The DNA shown is the 45-base CDR3, in frame from base 1. The input for sequencing was peripheral blood, taken 28 days after the second dose of the MenACWY control vaccine. This TCR derives from an adult who received the MenACWY meningococcal vaccine as a control. The V and J segments used are TRBV2 and TRBJ1-6; 5 matching bases give a weak D call of TRBD1. The CDR3 sequence is CASSGGDPGNSPLHF. The sequence in DNA is TGTGCCAGCAGTGGGGGGGACCCGGGTAATTCACCCCTCCACTTT.